One and the same sample provided the 26 T cell receptor beta chains below, sequenced in a study of shared clonotypes between healthy human individuals. Some clones are missing from TCRdb's copy, which holds only in-frame ones; the method was immunoSEQ multiplex PCR. The sample shows a few million clones, 85% to 95% of them seen only once. CD8 cells classed as naive were CD45RO-negative and positively selected for CCR7, excluding terminally differentiated effector memory CD45RA+ cells. Sequenced input: naive CD8+ T cells from PBMCs. These receptors were collected from a man aged 18 to 35 in good health. Some clones in this sample may be carry-over from other donors' samples.

The chain couples TRBV18 to TRBJ2-7; no clear D. The CDR3 contains 13 residues. Germline V gene data show CDR1 as KGHSH and CDR2 as LQKENI. Trimming shortened V by 2 bases and J by 2 bases, and 7 bases separated the two germline ends. The CDR3 sequence is CASSPGPAYEQYF. CDR3 sequence (DNA): TGTGCCAGCTCACCAGGACCGGCCTACGAGCAGTACTTC.

The chain carries TRBV9 and TRBJ2-7; 10 nucleotides match TRBD1. The V and J ends lost 3 bases and 3 bases, in that order; junction bases with no gene match: 12. CDR1 is SGDLS, CDR2 YYNGEE, per germline. The CDR3 spans 17 residues. The CDR3 DNA is TGTGCCAGCAGCGGTAGACAGGGGGCTTTGAGAGACTACGAGCAGTACTTC. Translated: CASSGRQGALRDYEQYF.

This clone was seen just once. V gene TRBV28 combines with J gene TRBJ1-1; a weak D match, TRBD1 (5 bases). The CDR3 totals 15 residues. The V gene lost 5 bases and the J gene lost 0 bases, with 13 bases spanning the gap. Germline CDR1 is MDHEN and CDR2 is SYDVKM. Here the CDR3 reads CASSPVQGMNTEAFF. In DNA, the CDR3 is TGTGCCAGCAGTCCTGTCCAGGGTATGAACACTGAAGCTTTCTTT.

The V gene is TRBV28, the J gene TRBJ1-5; D uncertain. The germline V and J ends were trimmed by 5 bases and 0 bases, with 8 bases remaining between them. The CDR3 contains 14 residues. Germline loops: CDR1 MDHEN, CDR2 SYDVKM. The CDR3 region has the DNA TGTGCCAGCAGTCCCCGGATTAGCAATCAGCCCCAGCATTTT. Its translation is CASSPRISNQPQHF.

The gene calls are TRBV15 and TRBJ1-2; TRBD1 might be the D (6 bases). The CDR3 contains 12 residues. CDR1 and CDR2 from the germline V gene are LNHNV and YYDKDF (reference sequence). V was trimmed by 5 bases and J by 7 bases, leaving 11 bases between them. CDR3 loop: CATSPRGFGYTF. For the CDR3, the DNA is TGTGCCACCAGCCCCAGGGGTTTTGGCTACACCTTC.

The chain joins TRBV7-3 to TRBJ2-1; 8 positions match TRBD2. The length of the CDR3 is 15 residues. Germline V gives CDR1 SGHTA, CDR2 FQGTGA. Germline trimming cut 2 bases from V and 4 bases from J; bases unmatched to any gene: 4. The CDR3 nucleotides are TGTGCCAGCAGCTTACTGGCTAGCGGGTACAATGAGCAGTTCTTC. Protein: CASSLLASGYNEQFF.

Note on this clone: Other DNA sequences from this sample encode an identical CDR3 as well. The J gene is TRBJ2-7, the V gene TRBV19; 8 nucleotides line up with TRBD2. V dropped 5 bases and J dropped 0; count of bases not matched to a gene: 3. This CDR3 comprises 14 residues. The germline CDR1 and CDR2 sequences are LNHDA and SQIVND (reference sequence). The CDR3 protein is CASSGLAGSYEQYF. CDR3 coding DNA: TGTGCCAGTAGTGGGCTAGCGGGCTCCTACGAGCAGTACTTC.

The rearrangement joins TRBV9 to TRBJ2-6; D is undetermined. CDR1 and CDR2 (germline): SGDLS, YYNGEE. CDR3 length: 15 residues. Deletions cut 6 bases from V and 0 bases from J, with 10 bases between. The CDR3 DNA sequence: TGTGCCAGCACTATAGGTGCCTCTGGGGCCAACGTCCTGACTTTC. Residues: CASTIGASGANVLTF.

The chain employs TRBV19 and TRBJ1-2; D might be TRBD1 (5 bases). Germline V gives CDR1 LNHDA, CDR2 SQIVND (reference sequence). This CDR3 region has 14 residues. The ends were cut back, 5 bases at V and 4 bases at J, with 14 bases in the middle. CDR3 in DNA: TGTGCCAGTAGTCCAGGCCTGGACACCTATGGCTACACCTTC. Protein: CASSPGLDTYGYTF.

With respect to this clone: Its ends do not fully match the called genes, so a read error is possible. The chain joins TRBV4-1 to TRBJ2-1; 9 nucleotides agree with TRBD1. CDR3 length equals 17 residues. CDR1 MGHRA and CDR2 YSYEKL come from the germline V gene. CDR3 residues: CASSQDEGQGSSNEQFF. CDR3 sequence (DNA): TGCGCCAGCAGCCAAGACGAGGGACAGGGTTCCTCCAATGAGCAGTTCTTC.

The chain recombines TRBV7-6 with TRBJ2-1; 16 bases are a match to TRBD2. Germline V gene sequence: CDR1 SGHVS, CDR2 FNYEAQ. The CDR3 extends over 18 amino acids. Losses at the gene ends were 5 bases for V and 4 bases for J; bases not matched to a gene: 8. CDR3 in amino acids: CASSPGLAGGPTYNEQFF. The CDR3 nucleotides are TGTGCCAGCAGCCCGGGACTAGCGGGAGGGCCCACGTACAATGAGCAGTTCTTC.

This chain joins TRBV7-9 and TRBJ2-7; D is unresolved. Germline V gene data show CDR1 as SEHNR and CDR2 as FQNEAQ (reference sequence). Trimming pared 6 bases from V and 2 bases from J, leaving 14 bases between. The CDR3 runs 14 residues. CDR3 amino acids: CASSGWEDTYEQYF. The DNA of the CDR3 is TGTGCCAGCAGTGGCTGGGAAGATACCTACGAGCAGTACTTC.

This clone appeared a few times. This rearrangement joins TRBV29-1 to TRBJ1-1; maybe TRBD1 (5 bases). Trimming took off 6 bases at V and 4 bases at J, with 18 bases between the two ends. CDR3 length: 14 amino acids. From germline, CDR1 is SQVTM and CDR2 ANQGSEA. CDR3 in DNA: TGCAGCGTGGGGAGTTGGGGAACAGGCACTGAAGCTTTCTTT. Protein sequence: CSVGSWGTGTEAFF.

The V and J genes are TRBV9 and TRBJ2-7, with no clear D. V lost 0 bases, J lost 5 bases, and 12 bases lay in between. The CDR3 is 14 residues long. Per the germline V gene, CDR1 is SGDLS and CDR2 is YYNGEE. CDR3 residues: CASSVGSVSHEQYF. CDR3 nucleotide sequence: TGTGCCAGCAGCGTAGGGAGTGTGTCCCACGAGCAGTACTTC.

The rearrangement uses TRBV7-9 and TRBJ1-4; no firm D call. V shed 0 bases and J shed 5 bases, with 7 bases lying between them. Germline CDR1 and CDR2: SEHNR and FQNEAQ (reference sequence). This CDR3 comprises 14 residues. The DNA of the CDR3 is TGTGCCAGCAGCTTAGCCAGGTTGAATGAAAAACTGTTTTTT. It codes for CASSLARLNEKLFF.

This chain's CDR3 is CASSEAPWAGGYTGELFF. CDR3 bases: TGTGCCAGCAGTGAAGCCCCTTGGGCAGGGGGCTACACCGGGGAGCTGTTTTTT. The V and J genes are TRBV6-1 and TRBJ2-2; TRBD1 aligns across 8 bases. CDR3 length equals 18 residues. Trimming took 0 bases from V and 3 from J; bases not matched to a gene: 9. In germline, CDR1 is MNHNS, CDR2 SASEGT.

V is TRBV28 and J is TRBJ1-2; tentative D call: TRBD1 (6 bases). V was clipped by 2 bases and J by 4 bases, with 17 bases between them. This CDR3 spans 16 amino acids. Per the germline V gene, CDR1 is MDHEN and CDR2 is SYDVKM. The CDR3 DNA is TGTGCCAGCAGTTTAACCACCGCAGGGGTTCCCTATGGCTACACCTTC. Its protein is CASSLTTAGVPYGYTF.

CDR3 protein: CASSLLGGSDEQFF. The CDR3 DNA is TGTGCCAGCAGCTTACTAGGCGGCTCGGATGAGCAGTTCTTC. The chain links TRBV7-6 to TRBJ2-1, with D hard to call. Germline CDR1 reads SGHVS; CDR2 reads FNYEAQ. The CDR3 extends over 14 amino acids. V was clipped by 2 bases and J by 8 bases, with 13 bases between them. The complete variable domain, with remaining parts taken from reference TRBV7-6 and TRBJ2-1, reads GAGVSQSPRYKVTKRGQDVALRCDPISGHVSLYWYRQALGQGPEFLTYFNYEAQQDKSGLPNDRFSAERPEGSISTLTIQRTEQRDSAMYRCASSLLGGSDEQFFGPGTRLTVL.

The V gene is TRBV9, the J gene TRBJ1-5, with unresolved D. CDR1 SGDLS and CDR2 YYNGEE come from the germline V gene. Trimming removed 3 bases at V and 0 bases at J, with 13 bases between. This CDR3 is 16 amino acids long. In nucleotides, the CDR3 is TGTGCCAGCAGCGATAATCCGGGAGATAGCAATCAGCCCCAGCATTTT. Residues: CASSDNPGDSNQPQHF.

The rearrangement joins TRBV7-6 to TRBJ1-1; TRBD1 might be the D (6 bases). V was clipped by 0 bases and J by 4 bases, with 12 bases between them. The CDR3 length is 15 residues. Germline CDR1 is SGHVS and CDR2 is FNYEAQ. The CDR3 region has the DNA TGTGCCAGCAGCTTAGCGGTGGGGGGCGGCACTGAAGCTTTCTTT. It translates to CASSLAVGGGTEAFF.

The chain uses TRBV18 and TRBJ2-7; the match to TRBD1 covers 8 bases. V was clipped by 6 bases and J by 4 bases; unmatched bases: 11. Germline values: CDR1 KGHSH, CDR2 LQKENI. The CDR3 consists of 15 residues. CDR3 DNA sequence: TGTGCCAGCTCGCCGACAGGGGAAGGGCCATACGAGCAGTACTTC. Translation gives CASSPTGEGPYEQYF.

V is TRBV30 and J is TRBJ2-1, with D possibly being TRBD2 (5 bases). Per the germline V gene, CDR1 is GTSNPN and CDR2 is SVGIG (reference sequence). Trimming took 7 bases from V and 2 from J, leaving 15 bases between them. The CDR3 runs 14 residues. The chain's CDR3 is CAYLRRTAYNEQFF. In nucleotides, the CDR3 is TGTGCCTACCTGAGGAGGACGGCCTACAATGAGCAGTTCTTC.

V usage is TRBV6-5 and J usage is TRBJ2-4; tentatively, D is TRBD1 (5 bases). Germline CDR1 is MNHEY and CDR2 is SVGAGI. Trimming removed 4 bases from V and 4 bases from J, with 11 bases in between. This CDR3 is 14 amino acids long. CDR3: CASSSIDRKNIQYF. The CDR3, as DNA: TGTGCCAGCAGTTCAATTGACAGAAAAAACATTCAGTACTTC.

The rearrangement uses TRBV18 and TRBJ2-3; the D gene is possibly TRBD2 (5 bases). CDR1 and CDR2 from the germline V gene are KGHSH and LQKENI. The V end was cut by 6 bases, the J end by 3 bases, with 13 bases between. The CDR3 runs to 14 residues. CDR3 nucleotide sequence: TGTGCCAGCTCCCCGTGGAGGAGGACAGATACGCAGTATTTT. Translated: CASSPWRRTDTQYF.

This clone was seen just once. This chain joins TRBV28 and TRBJ2-7, with D perhaps given as TRBD1 or TRBD2 (5 bases each). This CDR3 comprises 15 residues. Germline CDR1 is MDHEN and CDR2 is SYDVKM. Trimming took 5 bases from V and 1 from J, leaving 15 bases between them. DNA of the CDR3: TGTGCCAGCAGTGGGACGACAGTCCTTTCCTACGAGCAGTACTTC. This sequence encodes CASSGTTVLSYEQYF.

Here the CDR3 reads CASSLEAAPYEQYF. For the CDR3, the DNA is TGTGCCAGCAGCTTAGAGGCTGCTCCCTACGAGCAGTACTTC. The rearrangement joins TRBV7-8 to TRBJ2-7; D remains ambiguous. The CDR3 runs to 14 residues. Trimming removed 1 base from V and 2 bases from J, with 9 bases in between. Germline V gene lookup returns CDR1 SGHVS and CDR2 FQNEAQ.